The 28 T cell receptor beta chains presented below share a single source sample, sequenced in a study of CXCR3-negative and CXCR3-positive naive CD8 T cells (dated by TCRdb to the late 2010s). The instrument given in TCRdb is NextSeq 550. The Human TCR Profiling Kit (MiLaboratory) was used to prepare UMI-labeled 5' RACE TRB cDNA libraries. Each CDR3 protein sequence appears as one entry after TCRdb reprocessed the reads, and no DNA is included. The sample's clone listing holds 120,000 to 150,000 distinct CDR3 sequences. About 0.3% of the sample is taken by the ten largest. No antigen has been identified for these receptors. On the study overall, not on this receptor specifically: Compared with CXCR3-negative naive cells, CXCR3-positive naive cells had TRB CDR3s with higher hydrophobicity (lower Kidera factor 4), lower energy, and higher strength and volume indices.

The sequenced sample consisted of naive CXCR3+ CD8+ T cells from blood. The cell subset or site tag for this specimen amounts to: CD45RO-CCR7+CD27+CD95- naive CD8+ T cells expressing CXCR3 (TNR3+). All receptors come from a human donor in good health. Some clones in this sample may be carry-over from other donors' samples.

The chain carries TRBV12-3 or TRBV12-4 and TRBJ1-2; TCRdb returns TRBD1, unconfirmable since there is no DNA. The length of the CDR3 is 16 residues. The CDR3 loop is CASPHRAGFINYGYTF.

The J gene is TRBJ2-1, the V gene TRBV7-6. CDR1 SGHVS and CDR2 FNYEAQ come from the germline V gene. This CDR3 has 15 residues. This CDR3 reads CASRHGKGIYNEQFF.

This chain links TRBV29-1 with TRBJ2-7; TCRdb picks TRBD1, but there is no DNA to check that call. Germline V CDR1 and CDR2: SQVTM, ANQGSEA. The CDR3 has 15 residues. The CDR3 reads CSVAPQGVPAYEQYF.

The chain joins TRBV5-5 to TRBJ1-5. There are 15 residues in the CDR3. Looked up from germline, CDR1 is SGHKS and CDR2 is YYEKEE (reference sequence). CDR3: CASSPAEGSNQPQHF.

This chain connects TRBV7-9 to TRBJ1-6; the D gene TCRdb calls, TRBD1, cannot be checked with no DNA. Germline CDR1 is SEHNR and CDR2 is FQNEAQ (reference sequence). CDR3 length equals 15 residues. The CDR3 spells CASSSRDSENSPLHF.

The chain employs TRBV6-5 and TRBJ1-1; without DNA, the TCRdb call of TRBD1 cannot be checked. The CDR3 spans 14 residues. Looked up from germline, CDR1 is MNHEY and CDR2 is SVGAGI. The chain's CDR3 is CASSYVPDGTEAFF.

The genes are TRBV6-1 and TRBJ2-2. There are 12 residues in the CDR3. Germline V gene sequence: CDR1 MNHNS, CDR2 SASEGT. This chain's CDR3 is CASHSNTGELFF.

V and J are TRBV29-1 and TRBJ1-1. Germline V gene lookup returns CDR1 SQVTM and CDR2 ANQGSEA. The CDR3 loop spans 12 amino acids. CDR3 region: CSVEGSFPEAFF.

The CDR3: CSARDPGGTQAFF. The chain combines TRBV20-1 with TRBJ1-1; TCRdb returns TRBD1, unconfirmable since there is no DNA. CDR3 length equals 13 residues. Germline loops: CDR1 DFQATT, CDR2 SNEGSKA (reference sequence).

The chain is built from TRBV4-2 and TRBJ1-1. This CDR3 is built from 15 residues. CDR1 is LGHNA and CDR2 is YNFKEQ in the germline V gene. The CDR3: CASSQGKRLNTEAFF.

The CDR3 here is CASSLGVGGFEQYF. V gene TRBV27 combines with J gene TRBJ2-7; the TCRdb call, TRBD1, lacks DNA for checking. CDR1 and CDR2 from the germline V gene are MNHEY and SMNVEV (reference sequence). The CDR3 contains 14 residues.

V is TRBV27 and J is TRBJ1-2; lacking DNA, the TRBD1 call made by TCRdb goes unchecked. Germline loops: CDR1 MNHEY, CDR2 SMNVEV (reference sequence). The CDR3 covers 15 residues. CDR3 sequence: CASSLSISSGNGYTF.

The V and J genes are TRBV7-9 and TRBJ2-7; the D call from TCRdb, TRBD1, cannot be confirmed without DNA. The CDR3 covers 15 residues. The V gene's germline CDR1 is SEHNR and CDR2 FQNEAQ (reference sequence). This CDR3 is CASSGDRETSNEQYF.

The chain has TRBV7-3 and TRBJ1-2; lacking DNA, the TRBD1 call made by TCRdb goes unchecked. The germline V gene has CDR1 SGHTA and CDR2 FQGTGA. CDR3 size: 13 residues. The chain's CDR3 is CASSPGRGYGYTF.

The CDR3 sequence is CSVGRKLAGGVETQYF. V is TRBV29-1 and J is TRBJ2-5; TCRdb names TRBD2, which stays unverified in the absence of DNA. Germline values: CDR1 SQVTM, CDR2 ANQGSEA. The CDR3 runs to 16 residues.

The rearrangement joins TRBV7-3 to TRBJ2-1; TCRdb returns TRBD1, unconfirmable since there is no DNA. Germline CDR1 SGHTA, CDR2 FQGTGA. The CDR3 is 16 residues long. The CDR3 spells CASSETRDRAVSEQFF.

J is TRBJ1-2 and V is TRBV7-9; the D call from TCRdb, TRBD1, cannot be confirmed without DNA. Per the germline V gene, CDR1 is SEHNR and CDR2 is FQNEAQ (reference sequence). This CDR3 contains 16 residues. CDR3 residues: CASSGFRQGANYGYTF.

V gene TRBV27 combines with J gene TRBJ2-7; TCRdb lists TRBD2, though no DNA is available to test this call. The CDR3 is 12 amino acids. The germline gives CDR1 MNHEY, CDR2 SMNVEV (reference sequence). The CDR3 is CASSGLESEQYF.

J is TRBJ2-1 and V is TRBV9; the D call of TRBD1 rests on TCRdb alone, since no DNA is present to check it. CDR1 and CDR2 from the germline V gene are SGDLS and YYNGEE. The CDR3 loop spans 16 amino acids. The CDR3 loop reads CASSTSTGSRANEQFF.

CDR3: CASSYSNGGEAFF. This chain uses TRBV6-5 with TRBJ1-1; the TRBD1 assignment by TCRdb is unverifiable without DNA. Germline loops: CDR1 MNHEY, CDR2 SVGAGI. The CDR3 contains 13 residues.

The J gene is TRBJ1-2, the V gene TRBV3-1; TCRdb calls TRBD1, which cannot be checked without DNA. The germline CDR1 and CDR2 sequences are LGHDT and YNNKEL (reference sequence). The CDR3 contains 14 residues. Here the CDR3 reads CASSQGALNYGYTF.

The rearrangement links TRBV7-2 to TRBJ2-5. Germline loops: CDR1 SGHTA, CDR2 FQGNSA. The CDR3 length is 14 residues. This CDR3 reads CASTVSGDQETQYF.

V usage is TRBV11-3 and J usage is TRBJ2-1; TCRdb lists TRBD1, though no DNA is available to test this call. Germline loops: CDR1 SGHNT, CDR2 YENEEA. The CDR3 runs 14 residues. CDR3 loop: CASSPWGAYNEQFF.

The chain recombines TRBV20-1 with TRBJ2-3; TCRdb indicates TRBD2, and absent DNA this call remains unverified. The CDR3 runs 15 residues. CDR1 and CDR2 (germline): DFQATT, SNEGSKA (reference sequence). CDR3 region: CSARDFTLATDTQYF.

The CDR3 reads CASSLTPNWDTQYF. The chain is built from TRBV5-1 and TRBJ2-3. Germline CDR1 and CDR2: SGHRS and YFSETQ. The CDR3 spans 14 residues.

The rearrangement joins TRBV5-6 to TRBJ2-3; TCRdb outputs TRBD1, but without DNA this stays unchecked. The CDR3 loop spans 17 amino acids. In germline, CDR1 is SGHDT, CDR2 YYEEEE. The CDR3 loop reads CASSWRAVIGDTDTQYF.

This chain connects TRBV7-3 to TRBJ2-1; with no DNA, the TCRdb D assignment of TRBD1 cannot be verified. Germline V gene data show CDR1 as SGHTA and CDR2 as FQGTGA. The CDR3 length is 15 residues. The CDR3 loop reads CASSLIPGTGNEQFF.

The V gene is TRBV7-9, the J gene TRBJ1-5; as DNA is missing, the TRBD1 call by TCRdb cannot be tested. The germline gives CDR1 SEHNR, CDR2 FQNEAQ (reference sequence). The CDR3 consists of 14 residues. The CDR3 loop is CASSEDRTNQPQHF.